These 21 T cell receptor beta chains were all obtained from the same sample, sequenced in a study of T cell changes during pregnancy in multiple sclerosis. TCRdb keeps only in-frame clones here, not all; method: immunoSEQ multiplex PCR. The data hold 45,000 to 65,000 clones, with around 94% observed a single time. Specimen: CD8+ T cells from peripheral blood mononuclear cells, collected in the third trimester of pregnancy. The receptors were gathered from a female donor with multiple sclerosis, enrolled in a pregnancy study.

CDR3 protein: CSAPSMSGYTF. CDR3 DNA sequence: TGCAGCGCCCCTTCTATGTCAGGCTACACCTTC. The genes are TRBV29-1 and TRBJ1-2, with D unresolved. Trimming stripped 7 bases from V and 8 bases from J, with 14 bases between. CDR3 size: 11 residues. Germline V gene data show CDR1 as SQVTM and CDR2 as ANQGSEA.

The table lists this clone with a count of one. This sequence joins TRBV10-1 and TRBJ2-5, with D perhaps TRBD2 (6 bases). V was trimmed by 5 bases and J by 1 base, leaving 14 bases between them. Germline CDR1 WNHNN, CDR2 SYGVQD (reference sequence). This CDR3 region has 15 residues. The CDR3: CASSPFPSAQETQYF. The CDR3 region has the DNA TGCGCCAGCAGTCCCTTCCCTAGCGCCCAAGAGACCCAGTACTTC.

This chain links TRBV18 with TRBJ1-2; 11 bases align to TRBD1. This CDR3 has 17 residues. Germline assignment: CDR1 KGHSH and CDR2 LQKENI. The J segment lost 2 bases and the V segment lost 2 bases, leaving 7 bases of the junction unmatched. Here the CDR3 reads CASSPGTGGITNYGYTF. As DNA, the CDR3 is TGTGCCAGCTCACCAGGGACAGGGGGTATAACGAACTATGGCTACACCTTC.

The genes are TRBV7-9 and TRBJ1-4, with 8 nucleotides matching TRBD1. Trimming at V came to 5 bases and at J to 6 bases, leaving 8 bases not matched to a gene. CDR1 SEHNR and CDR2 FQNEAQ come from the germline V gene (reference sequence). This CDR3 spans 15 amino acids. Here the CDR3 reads CASSGQGAVDEKLFF. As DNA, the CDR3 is TGTGCCAGCAGCGGCCAGGGGGCGGTGGATGAAAAACTGTTTTTT.

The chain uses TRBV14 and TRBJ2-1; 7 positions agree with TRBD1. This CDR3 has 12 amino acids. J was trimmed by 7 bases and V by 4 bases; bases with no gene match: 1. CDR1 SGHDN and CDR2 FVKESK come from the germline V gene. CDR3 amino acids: CASSPDRNEQFF. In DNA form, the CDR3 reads TGTGCCAGCAGCCCGGACAGGAATGAGCAGTTCTTC.

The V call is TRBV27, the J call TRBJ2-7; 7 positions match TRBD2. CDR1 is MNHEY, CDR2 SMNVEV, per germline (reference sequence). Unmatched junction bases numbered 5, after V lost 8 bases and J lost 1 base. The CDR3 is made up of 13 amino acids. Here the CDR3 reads CASGLAESYEQYF. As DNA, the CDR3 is TGTGCCAGCGGGCTAGCGGAGTCCTACGAGCAGTACTTC.

The CDR3 sequence: CASSEAIGVLSYEQYF. The CDR3 nucleotides read TGTGCCAGCAGTGAAGCTATAGGGGTTTTGTCCTACGAGCAGTACTTC. The chain couples TRBV6-1 to TRBJ2-7, with D maybe TRBD1 (5 bases). This CDR3 is built from 16 residues. In germline, CDR1 is MNHNS, CDR2 SASEGT. With 0 bases removed from V and 1 base from J, the gap between germline ends came to 13 bases.

Here the CDR3 reads CASSEYGANVLTF. CDR3 coding DNA: TGTGCCAGCAGTGAATATGGGGCCAACGTCCTGACTTTC. This rearrangement joins TRBV6-4 to TRBJ2-6; D not certain. Germline CDR1 and CDR2: MRHNA and SNTAGT. V lost 3 bases and J 3 bases, leaving 3 bases between the germline ends. There are 13 residues in the CDR3.

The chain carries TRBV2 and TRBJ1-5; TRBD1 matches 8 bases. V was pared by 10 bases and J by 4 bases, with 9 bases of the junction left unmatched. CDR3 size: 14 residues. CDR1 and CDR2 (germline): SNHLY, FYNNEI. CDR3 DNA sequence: TGTGCCATTAAAGACGGACAGGGTAATCAGCCCCAGCATTTT. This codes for CAIKDGQGNQPQHF.

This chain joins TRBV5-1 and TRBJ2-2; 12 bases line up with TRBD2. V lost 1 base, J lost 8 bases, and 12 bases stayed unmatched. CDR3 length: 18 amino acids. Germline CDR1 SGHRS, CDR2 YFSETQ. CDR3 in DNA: TGCGCCAGCAGCTTGTGGACTAGCGGGAATTTGGGACCGGGGGAGCTGTTTTTT. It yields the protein CASSLWTSGNLGPGELFF.

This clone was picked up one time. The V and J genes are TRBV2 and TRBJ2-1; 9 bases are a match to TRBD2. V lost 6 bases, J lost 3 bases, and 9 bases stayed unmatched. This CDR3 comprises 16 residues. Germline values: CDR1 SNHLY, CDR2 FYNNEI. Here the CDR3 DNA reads TGTGCCAGCAGGGAGGGGCTAGCGGGAAGCTACAATGAGCAGTTCTTC. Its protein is CASREGLAGSYNEQFF. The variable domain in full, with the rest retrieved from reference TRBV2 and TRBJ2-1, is EPEVTQTPSHQVTQMGQEVILRCVPISNHLYFYWYRQILGQKVEFLVSFYNNEISEKSEIFDDQFSVERPDGSNFTLKIRSTKLEDSAMYFCASREGLAGSYNEQFFGPGTRLTVL.

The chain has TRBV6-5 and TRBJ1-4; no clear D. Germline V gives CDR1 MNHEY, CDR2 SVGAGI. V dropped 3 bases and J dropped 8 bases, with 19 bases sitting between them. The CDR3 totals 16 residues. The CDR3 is CASSYSLTISEEKLFF. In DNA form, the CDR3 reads TGTGCCAGCAGTTATTCTCTTACTATCTCCGAAGAAAAACTGTTTTTT.

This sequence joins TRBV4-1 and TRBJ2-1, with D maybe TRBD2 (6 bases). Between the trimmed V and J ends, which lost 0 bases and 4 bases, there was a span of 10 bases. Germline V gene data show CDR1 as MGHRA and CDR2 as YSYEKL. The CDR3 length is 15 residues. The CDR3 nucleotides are TGCGCCAGCAGCCAAGACGGGAGTCTTTACAATGAGCAGTTCTTC. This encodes CASSQDGSLYNEQFF.

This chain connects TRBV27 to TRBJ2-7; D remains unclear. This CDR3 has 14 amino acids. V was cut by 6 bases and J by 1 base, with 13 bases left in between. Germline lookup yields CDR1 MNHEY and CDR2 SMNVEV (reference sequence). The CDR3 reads CASSPITSSYEQYF. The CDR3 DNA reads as TGTGCCAGCAGCCCAATCACTTCTTCCTACGAGCAGTACTTC.

The CDR3 spells CASSLWLGPGGNEQFF. In DNA, the CDR3 is TGTGCCAGCAGCTTGTGGCTTGGCCCAGGGGGCAATGAGCAGTTCTTC. The chain has TRBV5-6 and TRBJ2-1; 7 bases match TRBD1. With 1 base clipped from V and 6 bases from J, the junction kept 10 bases outside the gene matches. The CDR3 is made up of 16 amino acids. Germline lookup yields CDR1 SGHDT and CDR2 YYEEEE.

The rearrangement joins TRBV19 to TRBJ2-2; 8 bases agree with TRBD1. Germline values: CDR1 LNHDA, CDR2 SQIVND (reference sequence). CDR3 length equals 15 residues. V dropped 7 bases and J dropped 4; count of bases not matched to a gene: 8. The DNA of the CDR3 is TGTGCCAGTATTCCAGACAGGGGAGTCACCGGGGAGCTGTTTTTT. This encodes CASIPDRGVTGELFF.

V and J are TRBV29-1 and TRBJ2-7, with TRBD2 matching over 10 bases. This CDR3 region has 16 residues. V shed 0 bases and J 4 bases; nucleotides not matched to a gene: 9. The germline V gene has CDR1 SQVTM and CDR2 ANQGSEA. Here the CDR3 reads CSVEDSASSGRYEQYF. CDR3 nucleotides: TGCAGCGTTGAAGATTCGGCGAGTAGCGGGAGGTACGAGCAGTACTTC.

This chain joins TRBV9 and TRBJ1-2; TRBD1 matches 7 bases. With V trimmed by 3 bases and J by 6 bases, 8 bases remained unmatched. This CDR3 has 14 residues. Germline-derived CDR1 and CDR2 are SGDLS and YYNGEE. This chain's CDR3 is CASSAQGELDGYTF. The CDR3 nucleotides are TGTGCCAGCAGCGCGCAGGGGGAATTGGATGGCTACACCTTC.

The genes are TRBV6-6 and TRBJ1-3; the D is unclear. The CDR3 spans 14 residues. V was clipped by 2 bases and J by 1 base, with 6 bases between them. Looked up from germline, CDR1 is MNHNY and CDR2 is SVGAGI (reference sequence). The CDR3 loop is CASSYPGSGNTIYF. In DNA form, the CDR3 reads TGTGCCAGCAGTTACCCGGGGTCTGGAAACACCATATATTTT.

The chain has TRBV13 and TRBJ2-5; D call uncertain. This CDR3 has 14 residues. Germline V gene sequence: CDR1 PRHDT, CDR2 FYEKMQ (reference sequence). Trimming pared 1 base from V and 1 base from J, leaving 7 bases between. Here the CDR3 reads CASSLDSFQETQYF. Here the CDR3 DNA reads TGTGCCAGCAGCTTAGACTCTTTCCAAGAGACCCAGTACTTC.

This CDR3 is CASSPPGTSGISYEQYF. Written as DNA, the CDR3 is TGTGCCAGCAGCCCCCCCGGGACTAGCGGTATTTCCTACGAGCAGTACTTC. This chain connects TRBV5-4 to TRBJ2-7, with 11 nucleotides matching TRBD2. V shed 4 bases and J 1 base; nucleotides not matched to a gene: 10. CDR1 SGHNT and CDR2 YYREEE come from the germline V gene (reference sequence). The CDR3 extends over 17 amino acids.